This TCR beta chain was observed in a study of molecular identifiers for immune sequencing clone quantification (dated by TCRdb to the late 2010s). Regarding the complete study: For a replicate experiment, RNA from roughly 20,000 or 100,000 naive CD8 T cells was divided into five aliquots, and four of the five aliquots were sequenced. The study was a methods study using CD8 T cells to benchmark molecular-identifier clustering-based TCR repertoire sequencing (MIDCIRS) and TCR RNA copy counting.

Findings and caveats that apply to the study as a whole: Without barcode sub-clustering, chimeric consensus sequences inflated TCR diversity; chimeras reached as high as 47%. The sizes of highly expanded clones could end up underestimated when identical TCR molecules share a barcode. In CMV-specific effector cells, clones with more than 20 RNA copies contained over 98% of molecules, whereas in naive cells such clones contained under 1% of molecules. Even against a background of some 920,000 naive CD8 T cells, spiked-in Jurkat TCR RNA amounting to a single cell's worth was reported to be detectable. Modeling gave approximately 3 recovered TCR RNA copies per cell versus 8 to 10 by digital PCR, implying around 31% capture efficiency. Naive libraries contained spiked-in Jurkat TCR RNA (10 copies' worth), which is not part of the donor repertoire.

The method was PCR. For sequencing, a NextSeq 500 was employed. Bulk TCR libraries were generated as previously described, with the TCR primers listed in Table S5 used. Purification of total RNA was performed with the Qiagen AllPrep DNA/RNA kit. Reads from multiple sequencing runs of the same library were pooled before analysis. Regarding the original processing steps: Reads were retained only if the reads had an exact TCR constant sequence, and the retained reads were trimmed to 150 nt and grouped according to their 12-nt molecular barcodes. Reads in each barcode group were sub-clustered using a 15% Levenshtein threshold, and a quality-weighted consensus sequence was built for each RNA molecule. Non-functional sequences were excluded, and lower-count sequences lying one edit away from another sequence were also excluded. Based on a fit of two negative binomial distributions, barcode sub-clusters having less than 20% of the maximum read count were discarded. TCRdb redid the processing of the public reads, applying fastp at Q25 and MiXCR, and retained in-frame beta chains. CDR3 protein duplicates are merged, each entry listing the most common genes and DNA. For this entry, the V and J calls and clone size follow TCRdb and not the study's own pipeline. For this sample there are roughly 630,000 distinct CDR3 sequences; 25% appear just once. The top ten hold 0.7% to 0.95% of the sample.

Its CDR3 holds 18 amino acids, cysteine through phenylalanine. Only the CDR3 region is kept as DNA, spanning 54 bases read in frame from base 1. For CDR1 and CDR2, the germline V gene (reference sequence) lists DFQATT and SNEGSKA. In the case of this clonotype: Its cognate antigen has yet to be identified. Mismatch with germline at one junction end may stem from a read error.

Libraries of naive CD8 T cells were built from around 20,000 to 1,000,000 sorted cells, with 10%, 30% or 50% of the purified RNA used. Naive CD8 T cells, defined as CD8+CD4-CCR7+CD45RA+, were FACS-sorted into RLT Plus buffer on a BD FACSAria II. Approximately 9 TCR copies' worth of Jurkat RNA were spiked into roughly 17,000-1,100,000 naive CD8 T cell samples to test detection sensitivity. CD8 T cells were enriched using RosetteSep CD8+ T Cell Enrichment Cocktail and Ficoll-Paque, and the enriched cells then underwent ACK red cell lysis. The V and J segments used are TRBV20-1 and TRBJ2-7; TRBD1 is possibly the D segment (7 matching bases). This clonotype originated in a human donor in good health. Some libraries in this study had Jurkat cell RNA spiked in. Specimen: naive CD8+ T cells from blood, with Jurkat cell RNA spiked in. Interpreted using the paper, the cell subset or site label stands for: FACS-sorted CD8+CD4-CCR7+CD45RA+ naive T cells. The base sequence is TGCAGCGCTAGAGATGGGCAGGGGGGTAAGGAACTCTCCTACGAGCAGTACTTC. Translated, it reads CSARDGQGGKELSYEQYF.